Listed below are T cell receptor beta chains from one sample, sequenced in a study of OX40 agonist ivuxolimab in advanced cancers. Profiled with immunoSEQ multiplex PCR; TCRdb holds only in-frame clones, not every one. Found here are about 61,000 clones, more than 85% of them singletons; the top ten hold roughly 1.1%. Material: CD4+ or CD8+ T cells sorted from blood, obtained in a trial of the OX40 agonist ivuxolimab. These receptors all stem from an adult with an advanced solid tumor such as melanoma, head and neck, liver or kidney cancer. The CDR3 runs from the conserved cysteine through the conserved F or W. A D gene is named only where the DNA matches it firmly. Where a row states a size, it is once, few, many or the class of an expanded clone; other rows omit it.

size: NA
J: TRBJ1-3
V: TRBV19
D: TRBD1
DNA: TGTGCCAGCCAAGACAGGGGTCCTGGAAACACCATATATTTT
CDR3: CASQDRGPGNTIYF

size: NA
J: TRBJ2-1
V: TRBV7-2
D: NA
DNA: TGTGCCAGCAGCTTACGGTCTGGCGGGGGACAATTCTACAATGAGCAGTTCTTC
CDR3: CASSLRSGGGQFYNEQFF

size: NA
J: TRBJ2-3
V: TRBV7-3
D: TRBD2
DNA: TGTGCCAGCAGCTTACAGGGGGGACCTGGGACTAGCGGGGCGGCAGATACGCAGTATTTT
CDR3: CASSLQGGPGTSGAADTQYF

size: NA
J: TRBJ1-1
V: TRBV6-1
D: NA
DNA: TGTGCCAGCAGTGACAGGTTTGCCACTGAAGCTTTCTTT
CDR3: CASSDRFATEAFF

size: few
J: TRBJ1-2
V: TRBV7-9
D: NA
DNA: TGTGCCAGCAGCTTAGAAGGCTACACCTTC
CDR3: CASSLEGYTF

size: NA
J: TRBJ2-7
V: TRBV2
D: NA
DNA: TGTGCCAGCAGTGAACAGGCATCCTACGAGCAGTACTTC
CDR3: CASSEQASYEQYF

size: once
J: TRBJ1-4
V: TRBV4-1
D: NA
DNA: TGCGCCAGCAGCCAAGATCAGGGAAACCTTGCAACTAATGAAAAACTGTTTTTT
CDR3: CASSQDQGNLATNEKLFF

size: NA
J: TRBJ2-3
V: TRBV4-2
D: TRBD2
DNA: TGTGCCAGCAGCCAGCGGACTAGCGGGGGTTCAGATACGCAGTATTTT
CDR3: CASSQRTSGGSDTQYF

size: few
J: TRBJ2-2
V: TRBV19
D: TRBD1
DNA: TGTGCCAGTAACAAGGGACAGGGGAACACCGGGGAGCTGTTTTTT
CDR3: CASNKGQGNTGELFF

size: NA
J: TRBJ2-7
V: TRBV18
D: NA
DNA: TGTGCCAGCTCAAATACCGGCGAGCAGTACTTC
CDR3: CASSNTGEQYF

size: NA
J: TRBJ2-1
V: TRBV5-5
D: NA
DNA: TGTGCCAGCAGCTCCGGGAATTCCTTCAATGAGCAGTTCTTC
CDR3: CASSSGNSFNEQFF

size: once
J: TRBJ1-4
V: TRBV28
D: NA
DNA: TGTGCCAGCAGCGGGGCCTATGAAAAACTGTTTTTT
CDR3: CASSGAYEKLFF

size: NA
J: TRBJ1-1
V: TRBV7-8
D: NA
DNA: TGTGCCAGCACCCCCGGGGGGTTCACTGAAGCTTTCTTT
CDR3: CASTPGGFTEAFF

size: NA
J: TRBJ2-1
V: TRBV18
D: NA
DNA: TGTGCCAGCTCACGTACAGGGTTGTCCTACAATGAGCAGTTCTTC
CDR3: CASSRTGLSYNEQFF

size: NA
J: TRBJ1-5
V: TRBV6-1
D: NA
DNA: TGTGCCAGCAGTGACTCGACATTAAAGGGTCAGCCCCAGCATTTT
CDR3: CASSDSTLKGQPQHF